This T cell receptor beta chain was identified during a study of radiotherapy plus CTLA-4 blockade in lung cancer. Points from the study as a whole: Once radiotherapy plus ipilimumab had been given, TCR clones derived from tumor expanded in blood.

Patients in the study, people with chemo-refractory metastatic non-small-cell lung cancer, received focal radiation plus ipilimumab CTLA-4 blockade. Method: immunoSEQ multiplex PCR; TCRdb's copy keeps in-frame clones and lacks some. The data hold tens of thousands of clones, with about four fifths observed a single time. Trimming left V 6 bases short and J 1 base short, with 18 bases between. The CDR3 has 16 residues. Germline CDR1 SNHLY, CDR2 FYNNEI. Concerning this clone itself: Its antigen is not identified.

The chain carries TRBV2 and TRBJ1-1, with TRBD1 as a possible D gene (6 bases). The origin of this receptor is a human donor with non-small cell lung cancer who had stable disease on radiotherapy plus ipilimumab. The sequencing used peripheral blood, collected from a patient treated with radiotherapy plus ipilimumab. The CDR3: CASSYSTRGQNTEAFF. For the CDR3, the DNA is TGTGCCAGCAGCTATTCCACGCGGGGACAGAACACTGAAGCTTTCTTT.